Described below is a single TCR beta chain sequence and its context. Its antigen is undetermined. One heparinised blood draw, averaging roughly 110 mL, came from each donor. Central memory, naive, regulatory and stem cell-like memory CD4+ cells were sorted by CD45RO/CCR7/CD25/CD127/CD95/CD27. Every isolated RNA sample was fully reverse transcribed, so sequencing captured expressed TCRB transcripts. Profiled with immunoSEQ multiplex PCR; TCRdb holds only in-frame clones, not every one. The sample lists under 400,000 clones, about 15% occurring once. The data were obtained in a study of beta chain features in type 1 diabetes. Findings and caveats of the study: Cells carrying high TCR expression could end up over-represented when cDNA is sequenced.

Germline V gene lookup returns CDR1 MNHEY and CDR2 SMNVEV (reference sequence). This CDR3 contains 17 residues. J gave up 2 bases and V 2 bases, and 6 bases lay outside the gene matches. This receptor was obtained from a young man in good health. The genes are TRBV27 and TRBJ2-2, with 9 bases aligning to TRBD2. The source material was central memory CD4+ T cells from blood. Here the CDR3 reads CASSLLLAGINTGELFF. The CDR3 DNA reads TGTGCCAGCAGTTTACTGCTAGCGGGAATAAACACCGGGGAGCTGTTTTTT.